The TCR beta chain under discussion was sequenced for a study of OX40 agonist ivuxolimab in advanced cancers. In germline, CDR1 is KGHSH, CDR2 LQKENI. V was trimmed by 3 bases and J by 6 bases, leaving 24 bases between them. This CDR3 comprises 17 residues. Libraries were prepared by immunoSEQ multiplex PCR; TCRdb keeps only in-frame clonotypes and omits some of them. The top ten hold less than 0.4% of the sample, which has 80,000 or so clones, around nine tenths seen once. The sequencing used CD4+ or CD8+ T cells sorted from blood, collected in a trial of the OX40 agonist ivuxolimab. The clonotype comes from an adult with an advanced solid tumor such as melanoma, head and neck, liver or kidney cancer. The rearrangement links TRBV18 to TRBJ2-7; D might be TRBD1 (6 bases). The CDR3 region is CASSPLGQGHRPLEQYV. CDR3 in DNA: TGTGCCAGCTCACCTCTCGGCCAGGGACATAGACCCCTCGAGCAGTACGTC.